The subject of this entry is one T cell receptor beta chain. The sample comes from a study of T cell responses to AZD1222 COVID-19 vaccine. Method: immunoSEQ multiplex PCR; TCRdb's copy keeps in-frame clones and lacks some. The profile shows approximately 96,000 clones, roughly 86% of them singletons. V lost 4 bases and J lost 2; bases outside the gene matches: 6. This CDR3 is 14 amino acids long. Germline CDR1 and CDR2: SGHNT and YYREEE (reference sequence). The sample was peripheral blood, taken 28 days after the second AZD1222 dose. This chain links TRBV5-4 with TRBJ2-7, with 7 bases matching TRBD1. The TCR comes from an adult who received the AZD1222 COVID-19 vaccine. CDR3 sequence reads: CASSRQGTAYEQYF. The CDR3 DNA reads as TGTGCCAGCAGCCGACAGGGTACGGCCTACGAGCAGTACTTC.